The 29 T cell receptor beta chains given below trace back to one sample, sequenced in a study of glioma-infiltrating T cells. TCR alpha and beta CDR3 regions were amplified from RNA using iRepertoire nested multiplex PCR. MiXCR was run by TCRdb on the multiplex PCR reads, yielding one entry per CDR3 protein. The repertoire holds over 140,000 distinct CDR3 sequences, approximately 39% seen once, with around 20% in the top ten. The sequenced sample was glioma tissue, nonneoplastic brain tissue, or PBMCs (not recorded which). The source of these receptors is a human donor with low-grade glioma or glioblastoma, undergoing nonglioma brain surgery, or in good health (not recorded which).

The genes are TRBV27 and TRBJ2-7; 12 nucleotides align to TRBD2. The CDR3 extends over 16 amino acids. Germline-derived CDR1 and CDR2 are MNHEY and SMNVEV (reference sequence). The V gene end was trimmed by 6 bases and the J gene end by 6 bases; junction bases not matched to a gene: 12. The CDR3 region is CASRTGTSGPIGEQYF. In nucleotides, the CDR3 is TGTGCCAGCAGGACCGGGACTAGCGGGCCTATCGGCGAGCAGTACTTC.

This clonotype occurred many times. CDR3 residues: CASLGFGNTIYF. CDR3 sequence (DNA): TGTGCCAGCCTAGGTTTTGGAAACACCATATATTTT. The chain recombines TRBV6-1 with TRBJ1-3; no clear D gene. Trimming removed 8 bases at V and 3 bases at J, with 8 bases between. This CDR3 contains 12 residues. Germline assignment: CDR1 MNHNS and CDR2 SASEGT.

The V call is TRBV20-1, the J call TRBJ2-5; the D gene is possibly TRBD1 (6 bases). CDR1 DFQATT and CDR2 SNEGSKA come from the germline V gene (reference sequence). The V end lost 0 bases, the J end lost 5 bases, and 10 bases lay between the germline ends. The CDR3 covers 13 residues. The CDR3 nucleotides are TGCAGTGCTAGAGATCCAGGGGCGGAGACCCAGTACTTC. It codes for CSARDPGAETQYF.

This clonotype has a handful of counts. This chain connects TRBV2 to TRBJ2-3; 10 nucleotides match TRBD2. There are 15 residues in the CDR3. Germline lookup yields CDR1 SNHLY and CDR2 FYNNEI. V lost 8 bases and J lost 2; bases outside the gene matches: 7. CDR3 DNA sequence: TGTGCCAGCTCAGATAGCGGGGGGTACACAGATACGCAGTATTTT. It translates to CASSDSGGYTDTQYF.

A few counts support this clonotype. The genes are TRBV27 and TRBJ2-7; D possibly corresponds to TRBD2 (6 bases). Germline CDR1 reads MNHEY; CDR2 reads SMNVEV (reference sequence). V dropped 7 bases and J dropped 9 bases, with 16 bases sitting between them. The CDR3 has 12 residues. CDR3 region: CASKEGNTMQYF. The CDR3 nucleotides read TGTGCCAGCAAGGAGGGAAATACTATGCAGTACTTC.

The chain employs TRBV2 and TRBJ2-3; D not certain. Trimming pared 7 bases from V and 9 bases from J, leaving 14 bases between. The germline V gene has CDR1 SNHLY and CDR2 FYNNEI. This CDR3 has 12 residues. Written as DNA, the CDR3 is TGTGCCAGCAATAACGGACGAGTCACGCAGTATTTT. Residues: CASNNGRVTQYF. Based on the CDR3 plus reference TRBV2 and TRBJ2-3, the full variable domain is EPEVTQTPSHQVTQMGQEVILRCVPISNHLYFYWYRQILGQKVEFLVSFYNNEISEKSEIFDDQFSVERPDGSNFTLKIRSTKLEDSAMYFCASNNGRVTQYFGPGTRLTVL.

This clonotype was seen more than once but under ten times. The chain links TRBV2 to TRBJ1-1; D remains unclear. Germline CDR1 is SNHLY and CDR2 is FYNNEI. This CDR3 region has 13 residues. V was cut by 4 bases and J by 1 base, with 7 bases left in between. CDR3 sequence reads: CASSVSSNTEAFF. The CDR3 nucleotides are TGTGCCAGCAGTGTTTCCTCGAACACTGAAGCTTTCTTT.

The chain carries TRBV20-1 and TRBJ2-7; 9 bases map to TRBD2. V shed 0 bases, J shed 2 bases, and the junction held 11 bases outside the gene matches. CDR1 is DFQATT and CDR2 is SNEGSKA in the germline V gene (reference sequence). This CDR3 has 17 amino acids. The CDR3 nucleotides are TGCAGTGCTAGAGATCGGTTAATAGCGGGAGTTCCCTACGAGCAGTACTTC. This codes for CSARDRLIAGVPYEQYF.

V and J are TRBV10-3 and TRBJ1-5, with TRBD1 as a possible D gene (5 bases). CDR1 is ENHRY, CDR2 SYGVKD, per germline. CDR3 length: 13 residues. Trimming stripped 7 bases from V and 7 bases from J, with 14 bases between. CDR3 protein: CAITRGDDQPQHF. The CDR3 DNA is TGTGCCATCACCAGAGGGGATGACCAGCCCCAGCATTTT.

The V call is TRBV20-1, the J call TRBJ1-5, with D possibly matching TRBD1 (5 bases). The CDR3 runs 16 residues. V lost 0 bases and J lost 9, with 21 bases in between. CDR1 and CDR2 (germline): DFQATT, SNEGSKA (reference sequence). CDR3 nucleotides: TGCAGTGCTAGAGATTATGGCGCAGGGTCAAGTCGGCCCCAGCATTTT. This codes for CSARDYGAGSSRPQHF.

This clonotype turned up a few times. The gene calls are TRBV6-1 and TRBJ2-1; 14 bases agree with TRBD2. V shed 5 bases, J shed 4 bases, and the junction held 10 bases outside the gene matches. CDR3 size: 18 residues. The germline V gene encodes CDR1 MNHNS and CDR2 SASEGT. The CDR3 nucleotides are TGTGCCAGCAGTTCTAGGACTAGCGGGAGGCCTAGGTACAATGAGCAGTTCTTC. It encodes CASSSRTSGRPRYNEQFF.

This chain uses TRBV20-1 with TRBJ1-1; D unresolved. V shed 0 bases and J shed 9 bases, with 11 bases lying between them. Looked up from germline, CDR1 is DFQATT and CDR2 is SNEGSKA (reference sequence). This CDR3 is 12 amino acids long. The CDR3 spells CSARESGLKAFF. CDR3 sequence (DNA): TGCAGTGCTAGAGAGTCGGGCCTTAAAGCTTTCTTT.

This clonotype was seen a few times. The chain has TRBV2 and TRBJ2-7; 10 bases align to TRBD1. Germline V lookup: CDR1 SNHLY, CDR2 FYNNEI. The CDR3 sequence is 14 residues long. V gave up 5 bases and J gave up 1 base; unmatched junction bases: 2. Here the CDR3 DNA reads TGTGCCAGCAGTACGGGACAGGGGTCCTACGAGCAGTACTTC. This codes for CASSTGQGSYEQYF.

The chain joins TRBV29-1 to TRBJ2-5; 7 bases fit TRBD1. The CDR3 totals 12 residues. CDR1 and CDR2 (germline): SQVTM, ANQGSEA. With V trimmed by 4 bases and J by 5 bases, 4 bases remained unmatched. The CDR3 DNA reads TGCAGCGTTGGACAGGGCGGGGAGACCCAGTACTTC. Residues: CSVGQGGETQYF.

This clonotype was detected only a few times. One end of the junction does not line up with germline, which may come from a read error. The chain couples TRBV4-1 to TRBJ1-1; D unresolved. This CDR3 region has 14 residues. Germline assignment: CDR1 MGHRA and CDR2 YSYEKL. DNA of the CDR3: TGTGCCAGCAGCTTAGTCGGGCGTGTGATTGAAGCTTTCTTT. It codes for CASSLVGRVIEAFF.

V usage is TRBV6-2 or TRBV6-3 and J usage is TRBJ1-6; no firm D call. The CDR3 loop spans 13 amino acids. V was cut by 0 bases and J by 10 bases, with 7 bases left in between. Germline loops: CDR1 MNHEY, CDR2 SVGEGT. The CDR3 loop is CASSYSRVSPLHF. CDR3 DNA sequence: TGTGCCAGCAGTTACTCGAGAGTCTCACCCCTCCACTTT.

The chain is built from TRBV20-1 and TRBJ1-2, with D possibly TRBD1 on 5 matching bases. This CDR3 comprises 13 residues. The V end lost 5 bases, the J end lost 4 bases, and 14 bases lay between the germline ends. CDR1 and CDR2 (germline): DFQATT, SNEGSKA (reference sequence). The CDR3 DNA sequence: TGCAGTGCTGAAGGGACGGGCAGCTATGGCTACACCTTC. Amino acids: CSAEGTGSYGYTF.

This chain uses TRBV19 with TRBJ2-3; D might be TRBD2 (5 bases). The CDR3 runs to 15 residues. V gave up 11 bases and J gave up 0 bases, with 18 bases separating them. In germline, CDR1 is LNHDA, CDR2 SQIVND (reference sequence). CDR3 DNA: TGTGCCTCTAGTAGCGTGGCTACTAGCACAGATACGCAGTATTTT. As protein: CASSSVATSTDTQYF.

The chain employs TRBV29-1 and TRBJ1-1; tentatively, D is TRBD1 (6 bases). V lost 0 bases to trimming and J lost 6 bases, with 14 bases between them. Germline V lookup: CDR1 SQVTM, CDR2 ANQGSEA. The CDR3 contains 14 residues. CDR3 protein: CSVEDRARGAEAFF. In nucleotides, the CDR3 is TGCAGCGTTGAAGATCGAGCCAGGGGCGCTGAAGCTTTCTTT.

The rearrangement links TRBV18 to TRBJ2-1, with D maybe TRBD2 (6 bases). The ends were cut back, 3 bases at V and 7 bases at J, with 13 bases in the middle. Germline V gives CDR1 KGHSH, CDR2 LQKENI. The CDR3 sequence is 14 residues long. CDR3 protein: CASSPGTHMNEQFF. CDR3 nucleotide sequence: TGTGCCAGCTCACCGGGGACTCACATGAATGAGCAGTTCTTC.

V usage is TRBV7-2 and J usage is TRBJ2-3; no definite D call. Germline CDR1 reads SGHTA; CDR2 reads FQGNSA. The length of the CDR3 is 14 residues. The V end was cut by 3 bases, the J end by 0 bases, with 7 bases between. The DNA of the CDR3 is TGTGCCAGCAGCTTCTCAGGTAGCACAGATACGCAGTATTTT. Translating gives CASSFSGSTDTQYF.

The chain uses TRBV6-1 and TRBJ2-1; 10 bases are a match to TRBD1. In germline, CDR1 is MNHNS, CDR2 SASEGT. The trim removed 7 bases at V and 9 bases at J, leaving 6 bases unmatched. This CDR3 has 13 amino acids. The CDR3 loop reads CASTMTGGGEQFF. The CDR3 DNA is TGTGCCAGCACCATGACAGGGGGCGGTGAGCAGTTCTTC.

The rearrangement links TRBV14 to TRBJ1-3; maybe TRBD1 (6 bases). The CDR3 is made up of 15 amino acids. V shed 7 bases and J shed 2 bases, with 15 bases lying between them. Looked up from germline, CDR1 is SGHDN and CDR2 is FVKESK. CDR3 DNA sequence: TGTGCCAGCAACCTACAGGGTTCGGCTGGAAACACCATATATTTT. This sequence encodes CASNLQGSAGNTIYF.

This clonotype has a handful of counts. CDR3 sequence reads: CSVPRGTLHEQYF. The DNA for the CDR3 is TGCAGTGTTCCGAGGGGGACGTTGCACGAGCAGTACTTC. This sequence joins TRBV20-1 and TRBJ2-7; D possibly corresponds to TRBD1 (6 bases). This CDR3 spans 13 amino acids. The germline gives CDR1 DFQATT, CDR2 SNEGSKA (reference sequence). Trimming removed 7 bases at V and 5 bases at J, with 18 bases between.

The V call is TRBV7-9, the J call TRBJ2-2; D is ambiguous. The ends were cut back, 10 bases at V and 2 bases at J, with 11 bases in the middle. Looked up from germline, CDR1 is SEHNR and CDR2 is FQNEAQ (reference sequence). This CDR3 has 13 amino acids. The chain's CDR3 is CATFSLNTGELFF. The DNA for the CDR3 is TGTGCCACCTTTAGCCTTAACACCGGGGAGCTGTTTTTT. Drawing the rest from reference TRBV7-9 and TRBJ2-2, the complete variable domain is DTGVSQNPRHKITKRGQNVTFRCDPISEHNRLYWYRQTLGQGPEFLTYFQNEAQLEKSRLLSDRFSAERPKGSFSTLEIQRTEQGDSAMYLCATFSLNTGELFFGEGSRLTVL.

The genes are TRBV6-5 and TRBJ1-1; unclear D gene. The CDR3 has 15 residues. V dropped 0 bases and J dropped 1 base, with 9 bases sitting between them. Germline V gene lookup returns CDR1 MNHEY and CDR2 SVGAGI. The CDR3 protein is CASSYSILGNTEAFF. CDR3 bases: TGTGCCAGCAGTTACTCGATCCTGGGGAACACTGAAGCTTTCTTT.

This clonotype has a handful of counts. The gene calls are TRBV27 and TRBJ2-1; D gene uncertain. Looked up from germline, CDR1 is MNHEY and CDR2 is SMNVEV (reference sequence). This CDR3 spans 13 amino acids. The CDR3 region has the DNA TGTGCAGTGGGATATAGCTCCTACAATGAGCAGTTCTTC. This sequence encodes CAVGYSSYNEQFF.

This chain's CDR3 is CASRESSGASYEQYF. Here the CDR3 DNA reads TGTGCCAGCAGAGAATCTAGCGGGGCCTCCTACGAGCAGTACTTC. The rearrangement joins TRBV28 to TRBJ2-7; TRBD2 agrees at 9 bases. This CDR3 spans 15 amino acids. The trim removed 6 bases at V and 0 bases at J, leaving 6 bases unmatched. In germline, CDR1 is MDHEN, CDR2 SYDVKM.

This clonotype appeared a few times. The chain joins TRBV20-1 to TRBJ2-7; 8 nucleotides align to TRBD2. Per germline, CDR1 DFQATT and CDR2 SNEGSKA (reference sequence). Trimming at V came to 0 bases and at J to 2 bases, leaving 0 bases not matched to a gene. The CDR3 totals 13 residues. In nucleotides, the CDR3 is TGCAGTGCTAGAGACGGGGGGGCCTACGAGCAGTACTTC. Translated: CSARDGGAYEQYF.